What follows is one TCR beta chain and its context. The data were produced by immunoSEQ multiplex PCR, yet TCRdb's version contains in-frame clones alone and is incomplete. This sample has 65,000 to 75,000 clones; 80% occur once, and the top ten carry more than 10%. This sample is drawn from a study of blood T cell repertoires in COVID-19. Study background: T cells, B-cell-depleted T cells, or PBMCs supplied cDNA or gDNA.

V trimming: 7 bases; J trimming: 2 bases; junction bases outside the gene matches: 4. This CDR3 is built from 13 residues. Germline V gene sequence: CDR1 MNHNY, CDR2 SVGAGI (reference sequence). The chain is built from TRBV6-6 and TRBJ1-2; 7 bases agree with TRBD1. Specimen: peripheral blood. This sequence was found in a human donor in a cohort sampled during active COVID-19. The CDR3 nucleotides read TGTGCCAGCATCCCGGGACAGAACTATGGCTACACCTTC. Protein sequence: CASIPGQNYGYTF.